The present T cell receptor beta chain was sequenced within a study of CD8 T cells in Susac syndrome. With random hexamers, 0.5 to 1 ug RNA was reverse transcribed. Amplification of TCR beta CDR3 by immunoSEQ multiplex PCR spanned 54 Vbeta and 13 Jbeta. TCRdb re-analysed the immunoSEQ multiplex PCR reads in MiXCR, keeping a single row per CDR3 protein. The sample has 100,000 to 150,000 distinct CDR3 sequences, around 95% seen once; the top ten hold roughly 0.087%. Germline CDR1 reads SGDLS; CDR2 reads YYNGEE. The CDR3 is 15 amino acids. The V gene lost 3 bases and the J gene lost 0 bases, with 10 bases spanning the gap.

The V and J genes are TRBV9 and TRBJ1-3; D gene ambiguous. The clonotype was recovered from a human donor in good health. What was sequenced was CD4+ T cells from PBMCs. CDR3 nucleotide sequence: TGTGCCAGCAGCGATACTTCAGCCTCTGGAAACACCATATATTTT. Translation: CASSDTSASGNTIYF. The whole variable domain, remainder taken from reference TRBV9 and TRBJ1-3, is DSGVTQTPKHLITATGQRVTLRCSPRSGDLSVYWYQQSLDQGLQFLIQYYNGEERAKGNILERFSAQQFPDLHSELNLSSLELGDSALYFCASSDTSASGNTIYFGEGSWLTVV.